This T cell receptor beta chain was found in a study of blood T cells in healthy people across ages. General observations from the study: One million T cells yielded diversity estimates that were considered underestimates.

Peripheral blood was drawn, about 10 milliliters per donor. Per the germline V gene, CDR1 is SGHRS and CDR2 is YFSETQ. The germline V and J ends were trimmed by 4 bases and 8 bases, with 16 bases remaining between them. This CDR3 comprises 14 residues. This clonotype turned up a few times. Its antigen is not known. A second PCR, run for about 6 to 11 cycles, used a sample-barcoded 5' primer plus a J-beta primer mix. MiXCR was run by TCRdb on the 5' RACE reads, yielding one entry per CDR3 protein. There are 780,000 or so distinct CDR3 sequences in the sample; less than 70% occur only once, and approximately 40% lies in the top ten.

The chain is built from TRBV5-1 and TRBJ2-1; D is tentatively TRBD1 or TRBD2 (5 bases each). Sequenced material: blood. This sequence originates from a man of 80 years or more in good health. The CDR3 here is CASSRLEGLDEQFF. CDR3 in DNA: TGCGCCAGCAGCCGCCTCGAGGGGCTCGATGAGCAGTTCTTC.